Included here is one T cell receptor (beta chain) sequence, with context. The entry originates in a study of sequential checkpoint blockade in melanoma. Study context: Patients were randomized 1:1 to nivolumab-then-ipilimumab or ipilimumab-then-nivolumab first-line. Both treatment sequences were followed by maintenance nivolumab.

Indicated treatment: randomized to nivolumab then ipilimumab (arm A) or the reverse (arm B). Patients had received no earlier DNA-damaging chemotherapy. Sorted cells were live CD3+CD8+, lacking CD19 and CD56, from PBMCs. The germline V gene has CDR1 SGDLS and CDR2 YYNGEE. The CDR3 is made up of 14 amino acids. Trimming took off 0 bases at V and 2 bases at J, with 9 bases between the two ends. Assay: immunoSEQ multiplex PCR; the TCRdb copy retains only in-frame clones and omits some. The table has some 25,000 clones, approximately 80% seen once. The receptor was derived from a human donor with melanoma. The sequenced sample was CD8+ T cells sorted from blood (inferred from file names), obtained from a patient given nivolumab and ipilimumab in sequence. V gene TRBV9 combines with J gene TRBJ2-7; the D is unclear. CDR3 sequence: CASSVGSVPYEQYF. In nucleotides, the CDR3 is TGTGCCAGCAGCGTAGGCTCGGTCCCCTACGAGCAGTACTTC. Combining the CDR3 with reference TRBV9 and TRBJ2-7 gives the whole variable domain DSGVTQTPKHLITATGQRVTLRCSPRSGDLSVYWYQQSLDQGLQFLIQYYNGEERAKGNILERFSAQQFPDLHSELNLSSLELGDSALYFCASSVGSVPYEQYFGPGTRLTVT.